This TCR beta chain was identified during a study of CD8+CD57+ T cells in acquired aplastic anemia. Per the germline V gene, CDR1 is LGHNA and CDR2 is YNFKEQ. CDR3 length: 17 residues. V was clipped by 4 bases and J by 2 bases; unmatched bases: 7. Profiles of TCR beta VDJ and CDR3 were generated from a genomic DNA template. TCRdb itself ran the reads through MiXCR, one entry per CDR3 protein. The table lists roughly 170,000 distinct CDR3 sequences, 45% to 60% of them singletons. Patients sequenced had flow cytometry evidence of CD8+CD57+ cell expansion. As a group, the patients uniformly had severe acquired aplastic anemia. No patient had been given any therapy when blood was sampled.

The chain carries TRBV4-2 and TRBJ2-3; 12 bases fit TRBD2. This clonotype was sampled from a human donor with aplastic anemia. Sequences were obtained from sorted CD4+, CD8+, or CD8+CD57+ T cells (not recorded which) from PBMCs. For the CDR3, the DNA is TGTGCCAGCAGCCCTCTAGCGGGAGGGCCGAACACAGATACGCAGTATTTT. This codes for CASSPLAGGPNTDTQYF.